Below, 32 T cell receptor beta chains from the same sample are listed, as sequenced in a study of human T cells and chemical hapten exposure. The time point is: patch test 3, about 24 weeks after DPC sensitization. Treatment described: therapeutic diphenylcyclopropenone sensitization with weekly scalp DPC. One entry per CDR3 protein results from TCRdb running MiXCR on the RACE reads. Of 180,000 or so distinct CDR3 sequences in the sample, under 25% were seen once. The source was whole blood, collected in connection with sensitization to the hapten diphenylcyclopropenone (DPC). Receptors originate from a woman aged 40 to 49 with alopecia areata. Some clones in this sample may be carry-over from other donors' samples.

There are a few counts of this clonotype. V gene TRBV7-8 combines with J gene TRBJ2-7, with 7 bases matching TRBD1. The germline gives CDR1 SGHVS, CDR2 FQNEAQ. The CDR3 runs 14 residues. V shed 5 bases and J 5 bases; nucleotides not matched to a gene: 9. The CDR3 loop is CASSGWTGVDEQYF. Here the CDR3 DNA reads TGTGCCAGCAGCGGGTGGACAGGCGTCGACGAGCAGTACTTC.

V usage is TRBV7-3 and J usage is TRBJ2-2; D is uncertain. CDR1 and CDR2 from the germline V gene are SGHTA and FQGTGA. V dropped 5 bases and J dropped 3 bases, with 4 bases sitting between them. The CDR3 contains 12 residues. The CDR3 nucleotides are TGTGCCAGCAGCGCGTACACCGGGGAGCTGTTTTTT. Translated: CASSAYTGELFF.

This clonotype turned up a few times. The V and J genes are TRBV7-9 and TRBJ1-5; D is uncertain. CDR3 length: 13 residues. V gave up 3 bases and J gave up 5 bases, with 8 bases separating them. Germline loops: CDR1 SEHNR, CDR2 FQNEAQ (reference sequence). CDR3 in amino acids: CASSFTGYQPQHF. For the CDR3, the DNA is TGTGCCAGCAGCTTTACCGGATATCAGCCCCAGCATTTT.

V usage is TRBV5-6 and J usage is TRBJ2-3, with 13 bases lining up with TRBD2. The germline V gene encodes CDR1 SGHDT and CDR2 YYEEEE. The CDR3 totals 15 residues. V trimming: 7 bases; J trimming: 5 bases; junction bases outside the gene matches: 7. The CDR3 DNA follows: TGTGCCAGCGCTGGACTAGCGGGAGTAGGAGATACGCAGTATTTT. Translated: CASAGLAGVGDTQYF.

This clonotype was seen a few times. The V gene is TRBV21-1, the J gene TRBJ2-1; whether TRBD2, the table's D call, matches the DNA was not checked. TRBV21-1 constitutes a pseudogene. This CDR3 is 14 amino acids long. CDR3 sequence (DNA): TGTGCCCCGGAGGGGGGAGGGCCCTACAATGAGCAGTTCTTC. It translates to CAPEGGGPYNEQFF.

The V gene is TRBV9, the J gene TRBJ2-1, with D hard to call. The CDR3 covers 14 residues. V lost 0 bases, J lost 4 bases, and 8 bases lay in between. Germline V CDR1 and CDR2: SGDLS, YYNGEE. Written as DNA, the CDR3 is TGTGCCAGCAGCGTAGCGACCAAATACAATGAGCAGTTCTTC. Its translation: CASSVATKYNEQFF. Using reference TRBV9 and TRBJ2-1 for the parts outside the CDR3, the full variable domain is DSGVTQTPKHLITATGQRVTLRCSPRSGDLSVYWYQQSLDQGLQFLIQYYNGEERAKGNILERFSAQQFPDLHSELNLSSLELGDSALYFCASSVATKYNEQFFGPGTRLTVL.

CDR3 residues: CASSLAHGETQYF. DNA of the CDR3: TGTGCCAGCAGCTTAGCCCATGGGGAGACCCAGTACTTC. This chain uses TRBV7-2 with TRBJ2-5; D remains unclear. The germline V gene encodes CDR1 SGHTA and CDR2 FQGNSA. The CDR3 covers 13 residues. V lost 0 bases and J lost 5, with 7 bases in between.

This clonotype was picked up a small number of times. The rearrangement links TRBV28 to TRBJ1-4, with D uncertain. This CDR3 has 16 amino acids. The V and J ends lost 5 bases and 2 bases respectively, with 15 bases between them. Germline lookup yields CDR1 MDHEN and CDR2 SYDVKM. The CDR3 sequence: CASSLMGLRTNEKLFF. The CDR3 DNA reads TGTGCCAGCAGTCTAATGGGTTTACGGACTAATGAAAAACTGTTTTTT.

The V call is TRBV18, the J call TRBJ2-2; no definite D call. In germline, CDR1 is KGHSH, CDR2 LQKENI. This CDR3 is 12 amino acids long. V was clipped by 2 bases and J by 3 bases, with 1 base between them. The DNA of the CDR3 is TGTGCCAGCTCACCAGACACCGGGGAGCTGTTTTTT. Its translation is CASSPDTGELFF.

This sequence joins TRBV4-1 and TRBJ2-7; 8 positions match TRBD1. Germline V gives CDR1 MGHRA, CDR2 YSYEKL. This CDR3 is built from 15 residues. Losses at the gene ends were 1 base for V and 4 bases for J; bases not matched to a gene: 6. As DNA, the CDR3 is TGCGCCAGCAGCCAAGCCTGGGACAGGAGATACGAGCAGTACTTC. Protein sequence: CASSQAWDRRYEQYF.

The chain employs TRBV4-2 and TRBJ1-1; the D gene is possibly TRBD1 (6 bases). V lost 1 base, J lost 4 bases, and 10 bases lay in between. Germline V lookup: CDR1 LGHNA, CDR2 YNFKEQ. The CDR3 has 14 amino acids. CDR3 protein: CASSQGSGVTEAFF. As DNA, the CDR3 is TGTGCCAGCAGCCAAGGATCAGGGGTCACTGAAGCTTTCTTT.

The V call is TRBV5-1, the J call TRBJ2-5; 10 nucleotides match TRBD2. The V segment lost 3 bases and the J segment 2 bases; nucleotides outside the gene matches: 10. Germline V CDR1 and CDR2: SGHRS, YFSETQ. The CDR3 covers 17 residues. CDR3 sequence reads: CASSSYPTSGPQETQYF. CDR3 in DNA: TGCGCCAGCAGCTCCTACCCGACTAGCGGGCCACAAGAGACCCAGTACTTC.

The V gene is TRBV28, the J gene TRBJ1-2; no reliable D call. The V and J ends lost 5 bases and 4 bases respectively, with 11 bases between them. The CDR3 covers 13 residues. The germline gives CDR1 MDHEN, CDR2 SYDVKM. This CDR3 is CASSSPAAYGYTF. DNA for the CDR3: TGTGCCAGCAGTAGCCCGGCGGCCTATGGCTACACCTTC.

This clonotype turned up a few times. The chain joins TRBV29-1 to TRBJ2-7, with a possible D match to TRBD2 (6 bases). The V and J ends lost 4 bases and 0 bases respectively, with 16 bases between them. The CDR3 runs 15 residues. CDR1 and CDR2 (germline): SQVTM, ANQGSEA. The CDR3 spells CSVGAIGGVSYEQYF. The CDR3, as DNA: TGCAGCGTTGGGGCCATTGGCGGGGTCTCCTACGAGCAGTACTTC.

This clonotype was found many times. The rearrangement uses TRBV9 and TRBJ2-3; D not resolved. CDR1 is SGDLS, CDR2 YYNGEE, per germline. This CDR3 spans 13 amino acids. Trimming removed 4 bases from V and 1 base from J, with 7 bases in between. The CDR3 reads CASSIAGTDTQYF. The CDR3 DNA is TGTGCCAGCAGCATCGCGGGCACAGATACGCAGTATTTT.

The V gene is TRBV10-3, the J gene TRBJ2-5, with 8 bases that match TRBD2. J lost 5 bases, V lost 0 bases, and 5 bases had no gene match. This CDR3 comprises 15 residues. Per germline, CDR1 ENHRY and CDR2 SYGVKD. The CDR3 is CAISESSGSSETQYF. The CDR3 DNA sequence: TGTGCCATCAGTGAGTCAAGCGGGAGTTCGGAGACCCAGTACTTC.

With regard to this clonotype: At one end the junction does not follow the germline gene, possibly because of a read error. The chain recombines TRBV28 with TRBJ2-7; D is unclear. Germline lookup yields CDR1 MDHEN and CDR2 SYDVKM. There are 15 residues in the CDR3. CDR3 nucleotide sequence: TGTGCCAGCAGTTTTGATGCTAAGGTAACCTACGGGCAGTACTTC. Translated: CASSFDAKVTYGQYF.

The V gene is TRBV6-1, the J gene TRBJ1-5, with D tentatively TRBD1 (6 bases). The V and J ends lost 1 base and 7 bases respectively, with 11 bases between them. The CDR3 is made up of 14 amino acids. The germline V gene encodes CDR1 MNHNS and CDR2 SASEGT. CDR3 region: CASSEGGGRQPQHF. The CDR3 DNA reads TGTGCCAGCAGTGAAGGGGGGGGCAGGCAGCCCCAGCATTTT.

The J gene is TRBJ2-4, the V gene TRBV28; D is uncertain. This CDR3 is built from 12 residues. Trimming left V 3 bases short and J 8 bases short, with 8 bases between. Germline lookup yields CDR1 MDHEN and CDR2 SYDVKM. The CDR3 DNA reads as TGTGCCAGCAGTTTTGGGTGGGACATTCAGTACTTC. As protein: CASSFGWDIQYF.

This clonotype was counted a few times. V and J are TRBV10-2 and TRBJ2-3; 8 bases line up with TRBD2. The CDR3 consists of 14 residues. Germline V gene sequence: CDR1 WSHSY, CDR2 SAAADI. V lost 4 bases, J lost 0 bases, and 0 bases stayed unmatched. CDR3 nucleotide sequence: TGCGCCAGCAGTGCTAGCGGGAGCACAGATACGCAGTATTTT. Protein sequence: CASSASGSTDTQYF.

The rearrangement joins TRBV5-1 to TRBJ2-3; perhaps D is TRBD1 or TRBD2 (6 bases each). The V gene lost 4 bases and the J gene lost 5 bases, with 17 bases spanning the gap. Germline V lookup: CDR1 SGHRS, CDR2 YFSETQ. There are 15 residues in the CDR3. In DNA form, the CDR3 reads TGCGCCAGCAGCCCGAGAGGGGGGCCCGGAGATACGCAGTATTTT. Its translation is CASSPRGGPGDTQYF.

This clonotype was found a few times. The chain combines TRBV7-3 with TRBJ2-4, with D possibly being TRBD2 (7 bases). This CDR3 is 16 amino acids long. Per the germline V gene, CDR1 is SGHTA and CDR2 is FQGTGA. Trimming removed 2 bases at V and 1 base at J, with 12 bases between. CDR3 sequence reads: CASSLGGARAKNIQYF. DNA of the CDR3: TGTGCCAGCAGCTTAGGGGGGGCGCGGGCCAAAAACATTCAGTACTTC.

The CDR3 loop reads CAMTSSSTDTQYF. For the CDR3, the DNA is TGTGCCATGACTAGTTCTAGCACAGATACGCAGTATTTT. The V call is TRBV10-3, the J call TRBJ2-3; D might be TRBD2 (6 bases). Germline lookup yields CDR1 ENHRY and CDR2 SYGVKD. V gave up 9 bases and J gave up 0 bases, with 10 bases separating them. The CDR3 is made up of 13 amino acids.

The CDR3 sequence: CAIRGQGSTNEKLFF. As DNA, the CDR3 is TGTGCCATCAGGGGTCAGGGGTCTACTAATGAAAAACTGTTTTTT. The chain couples TRBV10-3 to TRBJ1-4, with D perhaps matching TRBD1 (6 bases). Trimming stripped 6 bases from V and 2 bases from J, with 13 bases between. CDR1 and CDR2 from the germline V gene are ENHRY and SYGVKD. The CDR3 runs 15 residues.

This clonotype occurred a few times. The chain has TRBV10-3 and TRBJ2-4, with TRBD2 as a possible D gene (6 bases). Germline CDR1 ENHRY, CDR2 SYGVKD. This CDR3 has 13 residues. V shed 8 bases and J shed 5 bases, with 13 bases lying between them. The CDR3 nucleotides read TGTGCCATCGGTGGCGGGGTGGAAAACATTCAGTACTTC. It specifies CAIGGGVENIQYF.

The chain has TRBV29-1 and TRBJ2-3, with 7 bases fitting TRBD2. CDR3 length equals 13 residues. In germline, CDR1 is SQVTM, CDR2 ANQGSEA. The V segment lost 4 bases and the J segment 5 bases; nucleotides outside the gene matches: 6. DNA for the CDR3: TGCAGCGTTGGTGGGAGGGCCGTAGATACGCAGTATTTT. Translation: CSVGGRAVDTQYF.

V usage is TRBV18 and J usage is TRBJ2-7, with unresolved D. The CDR3 totals 13 residues. V dropped 6 bases and J dropped 6 bases, with 15 bases sitting between them. CDR1 and CDR2 (germline): KGHSH, LQKENI. CDR3 coding DNA: TGTGCCAGCTCGCCGACCGGAGAGATCGAGCAGTACTTC. Translated: CASSPTGEIEQYF.

There are a few counts of this clonotype. The chain employs TRBV28 and TRBJ2-7; possible D gene TRBD1, 6 bases. The length of the CDR3 is 13 residues. Per the germline V gene, CDR1 is MDHEN and CDR2 is SYDVKM. Trimming cost V 6 bases and J 6 bases, with 15 bases left between them. CDR3 in amino acids: CASRTQQGPEQYF. For the CDR3, the DNA is TGTGCCAGCAGAACCCAACAGGGCCCCGAGCAGTACTTC.

This clonotype came up a few times. The chain combines TRBV7-2 with TRBJ2-7; weak D call: TRBD1 (6 bases). The CDR3 is 13 amino acids. Trimming shortened V by 3 bases and J by 3 bases, and 9 bases separated the two germline ends. Per germline, CDR1 SGHTA and CDR2 FQGNSA. The CDR3 region has the DNA TGTGCCAGCAGCTTGGACAGAATCTACGAGCAGTACTTC. This translates into CASSLDRIYEQYF.

The CDR3 DNA reads TGTGCCAGCAGCCCGCGGAACGTCGGATTGCCCTCTGGGGCCAACGTCCTGACTTTC. Translating gives CASSPRNVGLPSGANVLTF. The chain couples TRBV7-2 to TRBJ2-6; D ambiguous. Trimming left V 5 bases short and J 0 bases short, with 20 bases between. The CDR3 totals 19 residues. The germline gives CDR1 SGHTA, CDR2 FQGNSA. Looking up the rest from reference TRBV7-2 and TRBJ2-6 gives the full variable domain: GAGVSQSPSNKVTEKGKDVELRCDPISGHTALYWYRQSLGQGLEFLIYFQGNSAPDKSGLPSDRFSAERTGGSVSTLTIQRTQQEDSAVYLCASSPRNVGLPSGANVLTFGAGSRLTVL.

This clonotype came up many times. This sequence joins TRBV5-1 and TRBJ2-5; the match to TRBD1 covers 11 bases. The CDR3 loop spans 15 amino acids. CDR1 is SGHRS and CDR2 is YFSETQ in the germline V gene. Unmatched junction bases numbered 3, after V lost 0 bases and J lost 5 bases. CDR3 amino acids: CASSLARTGGETQYF. The CDR3 DNA reads TGCGCCAGCAGCTTGGCCCGGACAGGGGGCGAGACCCAGTACTTC.

This chain links TRBV10-3 with TRBJ2-1; 7 nucleotides agree with TRBD2. Germline V gene sequence: CDR1 ENHRY, CDR2 SYGVKD. The V segment lost 3 bases and the J segment 5 bases; nucleotides outside the gene matches: 4. The CDR3 extends over 14 amino acids. The CDR3: CAISDAGVDNEQFF. The CDR3 DNA reads as TGTGCCATCAGTGATGCGGGAGTTGACAATGAGCAGTTCTTC.